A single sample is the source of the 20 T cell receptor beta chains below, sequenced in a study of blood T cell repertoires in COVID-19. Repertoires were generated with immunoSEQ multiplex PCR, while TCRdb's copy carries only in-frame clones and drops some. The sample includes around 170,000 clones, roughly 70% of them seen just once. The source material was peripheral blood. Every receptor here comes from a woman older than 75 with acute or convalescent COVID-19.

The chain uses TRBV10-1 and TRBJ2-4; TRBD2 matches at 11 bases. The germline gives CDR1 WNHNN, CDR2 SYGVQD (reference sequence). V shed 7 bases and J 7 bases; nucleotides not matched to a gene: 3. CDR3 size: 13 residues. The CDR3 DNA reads TGCGCCAGCAAGCCTAGCGGGAGGAACATTCAGTACTTC. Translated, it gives CASKPSGRNIQYF.

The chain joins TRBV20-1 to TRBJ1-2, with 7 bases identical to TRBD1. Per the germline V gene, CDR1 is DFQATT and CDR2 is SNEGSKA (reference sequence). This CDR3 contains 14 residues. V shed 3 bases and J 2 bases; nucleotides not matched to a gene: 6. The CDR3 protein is CSASGRRGNYGYTF. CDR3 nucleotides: TGCAGTGCTAGTGGCCGCAGGGGGAACTATGGCTACACCTTC.

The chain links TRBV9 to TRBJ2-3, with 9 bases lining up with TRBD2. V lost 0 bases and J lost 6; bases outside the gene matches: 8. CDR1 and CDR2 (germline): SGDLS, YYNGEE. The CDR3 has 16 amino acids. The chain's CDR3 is CASSVAGAGGLDTQYF. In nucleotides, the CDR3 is TGTGCCAGCAGCGTAGCTGGGGCGGGAGGGCTGGATACGCAGTATTTT.

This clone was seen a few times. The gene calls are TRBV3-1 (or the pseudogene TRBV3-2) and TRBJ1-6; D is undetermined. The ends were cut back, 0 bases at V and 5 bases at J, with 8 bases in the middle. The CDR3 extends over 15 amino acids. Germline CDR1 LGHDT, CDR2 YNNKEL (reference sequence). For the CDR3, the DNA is TGTGCCAGCAGCCAAGATCCCGTAAATAATTCACCCCTCCACTTT. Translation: CASSQDPVNNSPLHF.

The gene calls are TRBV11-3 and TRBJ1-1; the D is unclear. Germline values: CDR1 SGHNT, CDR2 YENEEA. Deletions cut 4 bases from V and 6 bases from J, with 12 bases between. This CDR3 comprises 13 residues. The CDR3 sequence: CASSSVGSPEAFF. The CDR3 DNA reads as TGTGCCAGCAGCTCTGTCGGTTCTCCTGAAGCTTTCTTT. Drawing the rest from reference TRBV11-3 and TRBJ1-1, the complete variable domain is EAGVVQSPRYKIIEKKQPVAFWCNPISGHNTLYWYLQNLGQGPELLIRYENEEAVDDSQLPKDRFSAERLKGVDSTLKIQPAELGDSAVYLCASSSVGSPEAFFGQGTRLTVV.

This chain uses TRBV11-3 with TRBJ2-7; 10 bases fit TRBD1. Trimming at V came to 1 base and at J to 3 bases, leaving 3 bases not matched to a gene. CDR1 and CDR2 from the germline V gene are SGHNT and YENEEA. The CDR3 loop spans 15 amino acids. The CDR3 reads CASSLGGQGIYEQYF. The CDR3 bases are TGTGCCAGCAGCTTAGGGGGACAGGGGATCTACGAGCAGTACTTC.

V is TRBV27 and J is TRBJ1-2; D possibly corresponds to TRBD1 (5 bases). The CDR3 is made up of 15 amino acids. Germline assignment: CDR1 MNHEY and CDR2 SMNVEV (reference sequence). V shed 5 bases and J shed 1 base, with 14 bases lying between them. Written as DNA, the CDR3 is TGTGCCAGCAGTCCGCCCGGGGGATTTAACTATGGCTACACCTTC. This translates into CASSPPGGFNYGYTF.

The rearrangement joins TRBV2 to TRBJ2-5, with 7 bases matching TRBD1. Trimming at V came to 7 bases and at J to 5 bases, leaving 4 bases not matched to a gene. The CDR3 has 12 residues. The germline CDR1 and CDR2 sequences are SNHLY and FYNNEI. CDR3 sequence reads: CASNDRDETQYF. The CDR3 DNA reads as TGTGCCAGCAACGACAGGGATGAGACCCAGTACTTC. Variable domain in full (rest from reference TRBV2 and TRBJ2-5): EPEVTQTPSHQVTQMGQEVILRCVPISNHLYFYWYRQILGQKVEFLVSFYNNEISEKSEIFDDQFSVERPDGSNFTLKIRSTKLEDSAMYFCASNDRDETQYFGPGTRLLVL.

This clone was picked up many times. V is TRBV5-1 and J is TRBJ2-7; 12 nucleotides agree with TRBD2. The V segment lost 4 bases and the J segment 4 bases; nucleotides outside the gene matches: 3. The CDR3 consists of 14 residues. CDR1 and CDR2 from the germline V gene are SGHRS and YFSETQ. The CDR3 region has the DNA TGCGCCAGCAGCCCCGGACTAGCGGGGTACGAGCAGTACTTC. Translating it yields CASSPGLAGYEQYF.

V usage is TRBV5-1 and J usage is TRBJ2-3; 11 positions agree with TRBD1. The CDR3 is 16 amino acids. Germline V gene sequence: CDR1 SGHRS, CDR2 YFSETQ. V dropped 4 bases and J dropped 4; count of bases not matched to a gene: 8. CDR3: CASSRTGGDVADTQYF. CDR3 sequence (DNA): TGCGCCAGCAGCAGGACAGGGGGCGACGTTGCAGATACGCAGTATTTT.

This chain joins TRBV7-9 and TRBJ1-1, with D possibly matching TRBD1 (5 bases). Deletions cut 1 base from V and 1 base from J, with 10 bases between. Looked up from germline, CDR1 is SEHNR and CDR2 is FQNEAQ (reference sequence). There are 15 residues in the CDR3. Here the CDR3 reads CASSLGAGKNTEAFF. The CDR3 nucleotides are TGTGCCAGCAGCTTAGGGGCAGGGAAGAACACTGAAGCTTTCTTT. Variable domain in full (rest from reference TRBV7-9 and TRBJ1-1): DTGVSQNPRHKITKRGQNVTFRCDPISEHNRLYWYRQTLGQGPEFLTYFQNEAQLEKSRLLSDRFSAERPKGSFSTLEIQRTEQGDSAMYLCASSLGAGKNTEAFFGQGTRLTVV.

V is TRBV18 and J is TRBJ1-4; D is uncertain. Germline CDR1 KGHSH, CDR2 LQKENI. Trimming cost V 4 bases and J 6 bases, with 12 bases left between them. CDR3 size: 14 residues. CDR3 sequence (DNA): TGTGCCAGCTCACAATCCCGCGCGGATGAAAAACTGTTTTTT. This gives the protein CASSQSRADEKLFF. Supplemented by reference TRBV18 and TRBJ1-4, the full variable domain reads NAGVMQNPRHLVRRRGQEARLRCSPMKGHSHVYWYRQLPEEGLKFMVYLQKENIIDESGMPKERFSAEFPKEGPSILRIQQVVRGDSAAYFCASSQSRADEKLFFGSGTQLSVL.

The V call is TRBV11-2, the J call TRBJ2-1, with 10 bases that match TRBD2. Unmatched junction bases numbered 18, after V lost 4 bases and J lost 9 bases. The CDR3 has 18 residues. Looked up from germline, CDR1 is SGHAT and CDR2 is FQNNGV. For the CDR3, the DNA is TGTGCCAGCAGCTCAAGCCTAGCGGGAGTGGTCGGAGTACGTGAGCAGTTCTTC. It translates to CASSSSLAGVVGVREQFF.

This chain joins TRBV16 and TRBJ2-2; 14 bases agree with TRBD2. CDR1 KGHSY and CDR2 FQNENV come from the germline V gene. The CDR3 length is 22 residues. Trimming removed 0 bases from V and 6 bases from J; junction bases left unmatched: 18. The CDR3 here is CASSQSRFGTSGRVPSPGELFF. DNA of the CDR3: TGTGCCAGCAGCCAATCCCGTTTTGGGACTAGCGGGAGAGTACCGTCACCCGGGGAGCTGTTTTTT.

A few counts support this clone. The CDR3 coding sequence is TGCGCCAGCAGTGATATAGCGAGCACAGATACGCAGTATTTT. Its translation: CASSDIASTDTQYF. This chain uses TRBV10-2 with TRBJ2-3, with D perhaps matching TRBD2 (5 bases). CDR1 and CDR2 (germline): WSHSY, SAAADI. The CDR3 contains 14 residues. V was clipped by 3 bases and J by 0 bases, with 7 bases between them.

CDR3 sequence reads: CASSLGGSGELFF. In DNA form, the CDR3 reads TGTGCCAGCAGTTTAGGCGGGTCCGGGGAGCTGTTTTTT. This chain uses TRBV12-3 or TRBV12-4 with TRBJ2-2; the D gene is possibly TRBD2 (5 bases). Trimming took 1 base from V and 6 from J, leaving 6 bases between them. The CDR3 has 13 residues.

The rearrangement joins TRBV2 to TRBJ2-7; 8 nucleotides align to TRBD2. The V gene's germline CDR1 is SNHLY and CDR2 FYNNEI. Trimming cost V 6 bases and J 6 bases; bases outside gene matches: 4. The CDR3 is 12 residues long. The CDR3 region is CASSQRGGEQYF. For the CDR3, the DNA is TGTGCCAGCAGCCAACGGGGGGGCGAGCAGTACTTC.

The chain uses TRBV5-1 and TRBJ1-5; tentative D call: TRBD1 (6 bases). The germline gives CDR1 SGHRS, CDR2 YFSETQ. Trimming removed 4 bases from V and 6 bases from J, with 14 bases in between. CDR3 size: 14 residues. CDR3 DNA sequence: TGCGCCAGCAGCGCAGGGGAGTCCGGTCAGCCCCAGCATTTT. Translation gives CASSAGESGQPQHF.

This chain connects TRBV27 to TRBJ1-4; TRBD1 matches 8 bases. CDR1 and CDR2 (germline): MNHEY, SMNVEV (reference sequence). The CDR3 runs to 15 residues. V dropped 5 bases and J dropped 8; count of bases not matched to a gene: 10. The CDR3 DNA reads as TGTGCCAGCAGTCCCGCCGGGACAGGTTCCGAAAAACTGTTTTTT. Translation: CASSPAGTGSEKLFF. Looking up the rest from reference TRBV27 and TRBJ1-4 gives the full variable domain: EAQVTQNPRYLITVTGKKLTVTCSQNMNHEYMSWYRQDPGLGLRQIYYSMNVEVTDKGDVPEGYKVSRKEKRNFPLILESPSPNQTSLYFCASSPAGTGSEKLFFGSGTQLSVL.

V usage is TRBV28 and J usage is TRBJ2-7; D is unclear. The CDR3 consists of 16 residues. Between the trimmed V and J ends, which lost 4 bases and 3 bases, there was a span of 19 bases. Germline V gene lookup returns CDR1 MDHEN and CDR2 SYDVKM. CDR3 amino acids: CASSSPSSSWNYEQYF. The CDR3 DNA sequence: TGTGCCAGCAGTTCTCCATCTAGTTCATGGAACTACGAGCAGTACTTC.